Given below is one T cell receptor beta chain in context. What it recognizes is unknown. Germline CDR1 PRHDT, CDR2 FYEKMQ (reference sequence). Trimming took off 6 bases at V and 3 bases at J, with 15 bases between the two ends. CDR3 length: 15 residues. The sample originates from a study of cytomegalovirus exposure and HLA in healthy donors. Background on the study: In a later analysis, it was reported that the roughly 130 validation repertoires had been produced on the same platform as the roughly 700 repertoires belonging to the first cohort.

The repertoire was sequenced with immunoSEQ multiplex PCR; TCRdb's copy has only in-frame clones and lacks some. This repertoire shows about 200,000 clones, roughly 83% found once; its top ten account for more than 1.4%. Points from the study as a whole: Most sequenced TCRs were rare (though some public TCRs occurred in many donors). First-cohort TCR clusters tended to co-occur in the approximately 120 validation repertoires, a later analysis found.

The receptor was derived from a woman aged 18-29 years in good health and CMV-seronegative. This rearrangement joins TRBV13 to TRBJ2-1, with a weak D call TRBD2 (7 bases). Sequences were obtained from PBMCs. CDR3 in amino acids: CASRKRGGIYNEQFF. The CDR3 DNA reads as TGTGCCAGCAGGAAAAGGGGGGGTATCTACAATGAGCAGTTCTTC. The whole variable domain, filled in from reference TRBV13 and TRBJ2-1, reads AAGVIQSPRHLIKEKRETATLKCYPIPRHDTVYWYQQGPGQDPQFLISFYEKMQSDKGSIPDRFSAQQFSDYHSELNMSSLELGDSALYFCASRKRGGIYNEQFFGPGTRLTVL.